Presented here are 8 T cell receptor beta chains from one specimen sequenced in a study of CD8 T cells in ankylosing spondylitis. No antigens are known for them. TCRdb reprocessed the 5' RACE reads with MiXCR, giving one entry per CDR3 protein. In the table there are about 330,000 distinct CDR3 sequences, 8% of which are singletons. Overall study findings and caveats: Seemingly distinctive of ankylosing spondylitis blood was a TCR beta motif formed by eight highly homologous variants.

What was sequenced was blood, either unsorted or a sorted T cell fraction (not recorded which). These receptors were obtained from a male donor with ankylosing spondylitis.

This clonotype has a handful of counts. V and J are TRBV7-2 and TRBJ2-2, with 11 bases lining up with TRBD2. Germline CDR1 reads SGHTA; CDR2 reads FQGNSA. The CDR3 is made up of 16 amino acids. Trimming cost V 5 bases and J 6 bases; bases outside gene matches: 8. CDR3: CASSPVLAGGAGELFF. The CDR3 nucleotides read TGTGCCAGCAGCCCGGTTCTAGCGGGAGGCGCCGGGGAGCTGTTTTTT.

This clonotype has a count of ten or more. The chain has TRBV2 and TRBJ1-1; 8 positions match TRBD1. The germline V gene encodes CDR1 SNHLY and CDR2 FYNNEI. Trimming cost V 7 bases and J 10 bases; bases outside gene matches: 8. This CDR3 has 12 amino acids. The CDR3 is CASKTGGPSAFF. The CDR3 DNA is TGTGCCAGCAAAACAGGGGGGCCTTCAGCTTTCTTT.

This clonotype has a handful of counts. This rearrangement joins TRBV5-1 to TRBJ2-3; weak D call: TRBD1 (5 bases). V was clipped by 3 bases and J by 0 bases, with 11 bases between them. CDR3 length: 15 amino acids. Germline CDR1 SGHRS, CDR2 YFSETQ. CDR3 sequence: CASSWTQGSTDTQYF. The DNA for the CDR3 is TGCGCCAGCAGCTGGACGCAGGGAAGCACAGATACGCAGTATTTT.

This clonotype came up many times. CDR3 region: CSAGQGALNEQFF. Here the CDR3 DNA reads TGCAGCGCGGGACAGGGGGCTTTGAATGAGCAGTTCTTC. The chain couples TRBV29-1 to TRBJ2-1; 12 nucleotides align to TRBD1. CDR1 is SQVTM and CDR2 is ANQGSEA in the germline V gene. V was clipped by 7 bases and J by 7 bases; unmatched bases: 5. The CDR3 has 13 amino acids.

The J gene is TRBJ2-7, the V gene TRBV20-1; TRBD2 aligns across 13 bases. This CDR3 is built from 13 residues. V shed 4 bases and J 7 bases; nucleotides not matched to a gene: 4. Germline V gene sequence: CDR1 DFQATT, CDR2 SNEGSKA (reference sequence). CDR3 residues: CSATTSGRFEQYF. CDR3 DNA: TGCAGTGCTACGACTAGCGGGAGGTTTGAGCAGTACTTC.

This clonotype was detected a few times. The rearrangement uses TRBV11-3 and TRBJ1-5; a weak D match, TRBD1 (6 bases). Trimming took off 5 bases at V and 5 bases at J, with 13 bases between the two ends. The length of the CDR3 is 14 residues. Germline V CDR1 and CDR2: SGHNT, YENEEA. Here the CDR3 DNA reads TGTGCCAGCAGCCTAAGGGAGGGGGATCAGCCCCAGCATTTT. Protein: CASSLREGDQPQHF.

This clonotype has only a few counts. This chain joins TRBV20-1 and TRBJ2-7; TRBD2 matches at 8 bases. This CDR3 has 16 residues. The V gene's germline CDR1 is DFQATT and CDR2 SNEGSKA (reference sequence). J gave up 4 bases and V 2 bases, and 13 bases lay outside the gene matches. This CDR3 reads CSARRLAGGPLYEQYF. DNA of the CDR3: TGCAGTGCTAGACGGCTAGCGGGTGGACCCTTATACGAGCAGTACTTC.

The V gene is TRBV13, the J gene TRBJ2-1; D unresolved. The CDR3 length is 15 residues. Trimming cost V 5 bases and J 0 bases, with 11 bases left between them. From germline, CDR1 is PRHDT and CDR2 FYEKMQ (reference sequence). CDR3 residues: CASSRRTSSYNEQFF. The CDR3 nucleotides are TGTGCCAGCAGCAGACGGACCAGCTCCTACAATGAGCAGTTCTTC.